This TCR beta chain is from a study of cytomegalovirus exposure and HLA in healthy donors. Primers included in the PCR were 60 Vbeta and 13 Jbeta primers. Clones were sequenced by immunoSEQ multiplex PCR, and TCRdb holds only the in-frame ones, with some missing. The sample includes almost 85,000 clones, over 75% seen only once; the top ten take roughly 2.6%. The ends lost 4 bases at V and 8 bases at J; junction bases unmatched: 2. The length of the CDR3 is 12 residues. Germline V gene lookup returns CDR1 MNHEY and CDR2 SMNVEV (reference sequence). Study-wide findings and caveats: Cytomegalovirus association was assigned to approximately 160 TCR beta chains. Diagnosis of cytomegalovirus status made by the classifier reportedly showed high specificity and sensitivity. Upon later analysis, HLA-associated TCR beta chains proved more clonally expanded than other, equally common chains.

To note about this clone: Its specificity is unknown.

The chain has TRBV27 and TRBJ2-1, with 7 bases identical to TRBD2. The sequenced sample was PBMCs. The receptor was isolated from a male donor in good health and CMV-seropositive. The CDR3 sequence is CASSSREDEQFF. The CDR3 bases are TGTGCCAGCAGTTCACGGGAGGATGAGCAGTTCTTC.